The clone carrying this TCR beta chain was observed a handful of times. Antigen unknown. The sample comes from a study of T-cell memory formation after mild COVID-19. Turning to the study itself: Largely donor-specific sequence clusters came from a couple of donors. Study outcomes and limitations: Among CD4+ contracting clones, most were CM and EM, and CD8+ ones EMRA. Second-wave clones peaking on day 37 lacked confirmed SARS-CoV-2 specificity.

V dropped 0 bases and J dropped 3; count of bases not matched to a gene: 6. Per germline, CDR1 SGHRS and CDR2 YFSETQ. CDR3 size: 16 residues. TCRdb analysed the 5' RACE reads with MiXCR anew, one entry per CDR3 protein. The sample includes 350,000 to 450,000 distinct CDR3 sequences, 28% seen only once; the top ten take about 14%. V usage is TRBV5-1 and J usage is TRBJ1-5, with 7 bases lining up with TRBD1. The specimen was PBMCs or a T cell subset sorted from them (not recorded which). The origin of this receptor is an adult woman who had mild COVID-19 (a few samples of this study predate the infection). Cell type and time point are not known. The CDR3 spells CASSLGGGRDNQPQHF. CDR3 nucleotide sequence: TGCGCCAGCAGCTTGGGAGGGGGCAGAGACAATCAGCCCCAGCATTTT.